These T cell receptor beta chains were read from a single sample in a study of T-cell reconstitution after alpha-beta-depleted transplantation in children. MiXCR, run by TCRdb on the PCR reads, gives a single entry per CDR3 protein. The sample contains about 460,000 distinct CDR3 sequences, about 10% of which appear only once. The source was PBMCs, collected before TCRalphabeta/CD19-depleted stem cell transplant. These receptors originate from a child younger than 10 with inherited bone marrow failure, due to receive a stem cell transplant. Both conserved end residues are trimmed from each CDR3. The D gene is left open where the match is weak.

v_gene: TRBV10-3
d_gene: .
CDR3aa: AIGGYTDTQY

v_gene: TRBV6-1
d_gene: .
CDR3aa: ASSVGREIEAF

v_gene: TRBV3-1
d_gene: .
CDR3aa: ASPSGSSYNEQF

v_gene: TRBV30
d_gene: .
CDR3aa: AWSGTRVMDTEAF

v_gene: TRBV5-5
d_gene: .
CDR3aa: ASSLVTTTGQLF

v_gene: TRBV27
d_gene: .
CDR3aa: ASSAGADNSPLH

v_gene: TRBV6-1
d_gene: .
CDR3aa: ASGAPGGKQY

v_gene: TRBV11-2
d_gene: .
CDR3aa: ASSFRGDTQY

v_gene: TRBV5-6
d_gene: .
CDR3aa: ASSPALRLDGYT

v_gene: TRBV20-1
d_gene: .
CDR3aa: SARRQAHADTQY

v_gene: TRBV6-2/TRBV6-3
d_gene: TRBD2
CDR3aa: ASKGLADPVDNEQF

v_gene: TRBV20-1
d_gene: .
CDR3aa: SVDAYLVTDTQY

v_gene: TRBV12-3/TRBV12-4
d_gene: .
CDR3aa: ASSLGSLTLSTDTQY

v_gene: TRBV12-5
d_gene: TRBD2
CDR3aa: ASGRGRGSYNEQF

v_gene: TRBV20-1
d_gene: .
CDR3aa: SARAASVGEQY

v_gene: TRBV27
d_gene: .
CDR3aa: ASSSPRNGYEQY

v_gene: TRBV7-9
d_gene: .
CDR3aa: ASTSGQNLTDTQY

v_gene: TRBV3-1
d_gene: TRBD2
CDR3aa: ASSLVLAGYTDTQY

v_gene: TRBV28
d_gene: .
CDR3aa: ASTLRPTSRISTDTQY

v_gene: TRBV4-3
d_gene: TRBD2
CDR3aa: ASSQGVGTSAYSSSYEQY

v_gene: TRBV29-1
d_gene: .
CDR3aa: SVDEGGISYNEQF

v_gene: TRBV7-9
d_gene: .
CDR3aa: ASNFEDQETQY

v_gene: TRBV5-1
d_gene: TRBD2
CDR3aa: ASSLRTSGELHEQF

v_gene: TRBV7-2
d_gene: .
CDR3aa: ASSFTRGSQETQY

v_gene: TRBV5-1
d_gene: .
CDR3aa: ASSLANFGRRHEQY

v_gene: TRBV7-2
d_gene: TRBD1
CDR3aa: ASRRGQDIQY

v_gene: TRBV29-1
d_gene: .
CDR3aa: SVGGGGAVEAF

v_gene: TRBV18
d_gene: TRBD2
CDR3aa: ASSPTLAGGYNEQF

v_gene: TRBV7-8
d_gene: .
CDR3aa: ASSFMGTPTDTQY

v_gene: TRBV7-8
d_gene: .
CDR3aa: ASSHPGGARDYSNQPQH

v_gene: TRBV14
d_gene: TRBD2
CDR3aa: ASSPTSGLETQY

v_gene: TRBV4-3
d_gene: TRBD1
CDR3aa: ASSQARGLTDTQY

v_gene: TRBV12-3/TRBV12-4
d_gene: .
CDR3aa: ASSSDTKTQY

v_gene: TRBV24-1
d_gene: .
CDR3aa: ATSARGRGVLDTQY

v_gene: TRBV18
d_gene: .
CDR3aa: ASSEGSWNEKLF

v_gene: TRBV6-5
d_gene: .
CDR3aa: ASSYSDGNEQF

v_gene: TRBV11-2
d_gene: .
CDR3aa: ASFGPAGTGYEQY

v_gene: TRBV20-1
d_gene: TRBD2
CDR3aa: SAPRGAGGTDTQY

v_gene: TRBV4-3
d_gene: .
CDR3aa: ASSQEIGTGSTDTQY

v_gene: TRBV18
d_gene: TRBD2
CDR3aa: ASSSRLAEFCSYNEQF

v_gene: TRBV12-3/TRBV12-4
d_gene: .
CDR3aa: ASSLGGNSPYEQY

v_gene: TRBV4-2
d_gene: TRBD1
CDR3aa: ASSQVPRGGGYT

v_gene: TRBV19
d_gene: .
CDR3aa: ASSIRGNAGELF

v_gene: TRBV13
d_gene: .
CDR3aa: ASSWNIGTEAF

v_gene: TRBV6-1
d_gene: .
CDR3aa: ASSETLTSYNEQF

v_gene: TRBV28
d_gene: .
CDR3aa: ASSLAAGHKGRNNEQF

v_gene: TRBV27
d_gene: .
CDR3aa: ASSLFGSGADTQY

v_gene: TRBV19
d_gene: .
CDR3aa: ASSTGSRLRNTEAF

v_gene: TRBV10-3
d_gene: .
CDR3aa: ATAGTQGGDTQY

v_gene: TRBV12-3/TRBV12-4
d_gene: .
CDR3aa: ASSFAGNQPQH

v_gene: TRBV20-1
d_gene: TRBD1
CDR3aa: SATDRGNYYGYT

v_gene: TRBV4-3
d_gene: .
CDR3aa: ASSWAAAATYNEQF